The rows below give T cell receptor beta chains drawn from one sample of a study of blood T cell repertoires in COVID-19. Method: immunoSEQ multiplex PCR; TCRdb's copy keeps in-frame clones and lacks some. Here the sample spans about 220,000 clones, 80% to 90% being singletons. Sequences were obtained from PBMCs or T cells enriched from blood (not recorded which). These receptors were obtained from a woman aged 25 to 39 with acute COVID-19. CDR3s include the opening cysteine and the closing phenylalanine or tryptophan. The D gene is left open where the match is weak. Some rows have no size entry. The others give once, few or many, or a class for an expanded clone.

V gene: TRBV7-9
J gene: TRBJ2-7
clone size: .
D gene: TRBD1
CDR3 length: 16
CDR3 protein: CASSLPDRDNSYEQYF
CDR3 DNA: TGTGCCAGCAGCTTACCAGACAGGGATAACTCCTACGAGCAGTACTTC

V gene: TRBV5-4
J gene: TRBJ1-2
clone size: .
D gene: TRBD1
CDR3 length: 15
CDR3 protein: CASSLGDRGPHGYTF
CDR3 DNA: TGTGCCAGCAGCTTGGGGGACAGGGGCCCCCATGGCTACACCTTC

V gene: TRBV12-3/TRBV12-4
J gene: TRBJ1-1
clone size: .
D gene: .
CDR3 length: 12
CDR3 protein: CASSLKPSRAFF
CDR3 DNA: TGTGCCAGCAGTTTGAAGCCTTCCCGGGCTTTCTTT

V gene: TRBV11-2
J gene: TRBJ1-1
clone size: .
D gene: .
CDR3 length: 12
CDR3 protein: CASSLVQGGAFF
CDR3 DNA: TGTGCCAGCAGCTTAGTGCAGGGAGGAGCTTTCTTT

V gene: TRBV10-3
J gene: TRBJ2-2
clone size: .
D gene: .
CDR3 length: 14
CDR3 protein: CAISRDANTGELFF
CDR3 DNA: TGTGCCATCAGCAGGGATGCGAACACCGGGGAGCTGTTTTTT

V gene: TRBV11-3
J gene: TRBJ2-5
clone size: .
D gene: .
CDR3 length: 15
CDR3 protein: CASSLGVSRQETQYF
CDR3 DNA: TGTGCCAGCAGCTTAGGGGTTAGCCGGCAAGAGACCCAGTACTTC

V gene: TRBV10-3
J gene: TRBJ1-5
clone size: .
D gene: TRBD1
CDR3 length: 19
CDR3 protein: CAISESLDRGRRSNQPQHF
CDR3 DNA: TGTGCCATCAGTGAGTCCTTGGACAGGGGTAGAAGGAGCAATCAGCCCCAGCATTTT

V gene: TRBV27
J gene: TRBJ1-1
clone size: .
D gene: TRBD1
CDR3 length: 15
CDR3 protein: CASRRGTGWDTEAFF
CDR3 DNA: TGTGCCAGCAGACGAGGGACAGGGTGGGACACTGAAGCTTTCTTT

V gene: TRBV27
J gene: TRBJ1-1
clone size: .
D gene: .
CDR3 length: 14
CDR3 protein: CASSLFEGSTEAFF
CDR3 DNA: TGTGCCAGCAGTTTATTCGAGGGCAGCACTGAAGCTTTCTTT

V gene: TRBV19
J gene: TRBJ1-3
clone size: .
D gene: .
CDR3 length: 14
CDR3 protein: CASSIRGSGNTIYF
CDR3 DNA: TGTGCCAGTAGTATTCGAGGGTCTGGAAACACCATATATTTT

V gene: TRBV3-1/TRBV3-2
J gene: TRBJ2-5
clone size: once
D gene: TRBD1
CDR3 length: 15
CDR3 protein: CASSLTSGGQETQYF
CDR3 DNA: TGTGCCAGCAGCCTTACCTCAGGGGGCCAGGAGACCCAGTACTTC

V gene: TRBV7-2
J gene: TRBJ1-1
clone size: many
D gene: .
CDR3 length: 14
CDR3 protein: CASSLGRGNTEAFF
CDR3 DNA: TGTGCCAGCAGCTTAGGCAGGGGGAACACTGAAGCTTTCTTT

V gene: TRBV5-1
J gene: TRBJ1-3
clone size: .
D gene: .
CDR3 length: 15
CDR3 protein: CASSQGGTLGNTIYF
CDR3 DNA: TGCGCCAGCAGCCAAGGCGGGACCCTAGGAAACACCATATATTTT

V gene: TRBV2
J gene: TRBJ1-2
clone size: .
D gene: .
CDR3 length: 9
CDR3 protein: CASREGYTF
CDR3 DNA: TGTGCCAGCAGAGAGGGCTACACCTTC

V gene: TRBV11-3
J gene: TRBJ2-7
clone size: .
D gene: .
CDR3 length: 12
CDR3 protein: CASSSDSYEQYF
CDR3 DNA: TGTGCCAGCAGCTCGGACAGTTACGAGCAGTACTTC

V gene: TRBV5-1
J gene: TRBJ1-1
clone size: once
D gene: TRBD1
CDR3 length: 15
CDR3 protein: CASSPETGTNTEAFF
CDR3 DNA: TGCGCCAGCAGCCCGGAGACAGGGACGAACACTGAAGCTTTCTTT

V gene: TRBV29-1
J gene: TRBJ1-1
clone size: .
D gene: .
CDR3 length: 11
CDR3 protein: CSVDEARKLFF
CDR3 DNA: TGCAGCGTTGATGAGGCGCGGAAGCTTTTCTTT

V gene: TRBV6-5
J gene: TRBJ1-1
clone size: .
D gene: .
CDR3 length: 14
CDR3 protein: CASSDGTPNTEAFF
CDR3 DNA: TGTGCCAGCAGCGACGGGACACCGAACACTGAAGCTTTCTTT

V gene: TRBV4-3
J gene: TRBJ2-3
clone size: .
D gene: .
CDR3 length: 16
CDR3 protein: CASSQDGGQGTDTQYF
CDR3 DNA: TGCGCCAGCAGCCAAGATGGTGGGCAAGGCACAGATACGCAGTATTTT